This T cell receptor (beta chain) was obtained from a study of early T cells in non-severe SARS-CoV-2 infection. About the study: Bulk RNA from unsorted whole blood was sequenced; chains were unpaired. General study findings and limits: In VDJdb matching, anti-spike CD8 responses were favored while private and CD4 specificities went missing.

The CDR3 extends over 15 amino acids. As concerns this clonotype: Its antigen is currently unknown.

Each cDNA molecule carried a unique molecular identifier. TCRdb recomputed calls from the 5' RACE reads with MiXCR, one row per CDR3 protein. Of around 53,000 distinct CDR3 sequences listed, approximately 12% are singletons. This chain links TRBV21-1 with TRBJ2-1; the DNA was not used to check the table's D call, TRBD1. TRBV21-1 is a recognized pseudogene. This TCR derives from an adult who was a healthcare worker with PCR-confirmed SARS-CoV-2 infection or an uninfected control (not recorded which). Sequenced material: whole blood, taken at baseline. The CDR3 DNA reads as TGTGCCAGCAGCAAAGGGTCAAAGGGCGACAATGAGCAGTTCTTC. Translated, it gives CASSKGSKGDNEQFF.